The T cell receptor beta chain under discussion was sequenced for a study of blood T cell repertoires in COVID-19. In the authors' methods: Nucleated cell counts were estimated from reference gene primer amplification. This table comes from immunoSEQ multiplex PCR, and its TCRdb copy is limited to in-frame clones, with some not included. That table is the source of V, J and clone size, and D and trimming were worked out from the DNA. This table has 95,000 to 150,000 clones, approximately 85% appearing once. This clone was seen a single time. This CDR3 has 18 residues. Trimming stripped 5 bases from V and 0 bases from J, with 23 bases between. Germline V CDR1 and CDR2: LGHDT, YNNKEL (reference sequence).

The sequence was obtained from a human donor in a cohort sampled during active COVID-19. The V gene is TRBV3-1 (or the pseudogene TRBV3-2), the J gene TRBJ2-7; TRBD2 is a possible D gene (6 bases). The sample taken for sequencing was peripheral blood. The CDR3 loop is CASSYRTRLGKSSYEQYF. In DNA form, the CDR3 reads TGTGCCAGCAGCTATCGTACACGACTAGGAAAGAGCTCCTACGAGCAGTACTTC.